This T cell receptor beta chain was sequenced for a study of human T cells and chemical hapten exposure. Looking at the study overall: Patients, mostly women, had alopecia areata, alopecia totalis or alopecia universalis. Study-level points and caveats: Unchanged with DPC sensitization were TCRs above 1 in 1000 frequency.

In the original workflow: Samples held a median of roughly 100,000 TCRs, range about 20,000–700,000. MiXCR, applied by TCRdb to the RACE reads, yields one record per CDR3 protein. Here the V and J calls rest on TCRdb's processing, not on the authors' analysis. The sample lists some 90,000 distinct CDR3 sequences; roughly a tenth were seen once. With respect to this clonotype: Its antigen is unknown.

Described time point: patch test 3, about 24 weeks after DPC sensitization. Treatment indicated: therapeutic diphenylcyclopropenone sensitization with weekly scalp DPC. This CDR3 spans 12 amino acids. From germline, CDR1 is MNHNY and CDR2 SVGAGI (reference sequence). V was pared by 6 bases and J by 7 bases, with 9 bases between. The chain links TRBV6-6 to TRBJ1-4; no firm D call. Sequenced here: whole blood, sampled in connection with sensitization to the hapten diphenylcyclopropenone (DPC). The receptor comes from a woman under 40 with alopecia areata. Some clones in this sample may be carry-over from other donors' samples. The CDR3 spells CASSPQFEKLFF. The CDR3 coding sequence is TGTGCCAGCAGCCCCCAGTTTGAAAAACTGTTTTTT.